One sample yielded the 14 T cell receptor beta chains listed below, sequenced in a study of blood T cell repertoires in COVID-19. Data came from immunoSEQ multiplex PCR; TCRdb stores just in-frame clones and leaves some out. The data show a few hundred thousand clones, 90% seen once. What was sequenced was PBMCs or T cells enriched from blood (not recorded which). All receptors come from a man between 18 and 35 years old who had recovered from COVID-19.

This chain joins TRBV5-1 and TRBJ2-5; 9 bases are shared with TRBD2. Germline V gene lookup returns CDR1 SGHRS and CDR2 YFSETQ. The CDR3 consists of 15 residues. Unmatched junction bases numbered 4, after V lost 0 bases and J lost 4 bases. The CDR3 reads CASSLVAGERETQYF. For the CDR3, the DNA is TGCGCCAGCAGCTTGGTAGCGGGGGAACGAGAGACCCAGTACTTC.

The chain has TRBV27 and TRBJ2-2; 9 bases map to TRBD2. This CDR3 region has 16 residues. The V gene's germline CDR1 is MNHEY and CDR2 SMNVEV (reference sequence). V shed 0 bases, J shed 6 bases, and the junction held 5 bases outside the gene matches. The CDR3 bases are TGTGCCAGCAGTTTATCGGGGACTAGCTGGGCCGGGGAGCTGTTTTTT. Translation gives CASSLSGTSWAGELFF.

This chain connects TRBV28 to TRBJ1-3; D not resolved. The germline gives CDR1 MDHEN, CDR2 SYDVKM. The V end lost 7 bases, the J end lost 4 bases, and 17 bases lay between the germline ends. The CDR3 extends over 15 amino acids. The CDR3 region is CASTVSGLGGNTIYF. Written as DNA, the CDR3 is TGTGCCAGCACTGTATCGGGGTTGGGAGGAAACACCATATATTTT.

The chain has TRBV5-1 and TRBJ2-2; possibly TRBD2 for D (6 bases). This CDR3 has 15 amino acids. Trimming took off 4 bases at V and 2 bases at J, with 12 bases between the two ends. The germline gives CDR1 SGHRS, CDR2 YFSETQ. Here the CDR3 DNA reads TGCGCCAGCAGCGGCCCCGGGACTAACACCGGGGAGCTGTTTTTT. As protein: CASSGPGTNTGELFF.

Remarks on this clone: The sample contains more than one DNA sequence encoding this CDR3. The rearrangement uses TRBV5-4 and TRBJ1-1; D gene ambiguous. The CDR3 has 13 amino acids. The V end lost 1 base, the J end lost 1 base, and 5 bases lay between the germline ends. In germline, CDR1 is SGHNT, CDR2 YYREEE (reference sequence). The CDR3 DNA follows: TGTGCCAGCAGCTTGACCGGGAACACTGAAGCTTTCTTT. Amino acid sequence: CASSLTGNTEAFF. The full variable domain, completed using reference TRBV5-4 and TRBJ1-1, is ETGVTQSPTHLIKTRGQQVTLRCSSQSGHNTVSWYQQALGQGPQFIFQYYREEENGRGNFPPRFSGLQFPNYSSELNVNALELDDSALYLCASSLTGNTEAFFGQGTRLTVV.

The chain carries TRBV6-1 and TRBJ1-5; weak D call: TRBD1 (6 bases). Per germline, CDR1 MNHNS and CDR2 SASEGT. Trimming left V 3 bases short and J 0 bases short, with 12 bases between. The CDR3 loop spans 16 amino acids. In nucleotides, the CDR3 is TGTGCCAGCAGTGAGAAAAGACAGGTTAGCAATCAGCCCCAGCATTTT. Its protein product is CASSEKRQVSNQPQHF.

The chain couples TRBV5-1 to TRBJ1-2; 10 nucleotides align to TRBD1. The CDR3 runs 15 residues. Germline V CDR1 and CDR2: SGHRS, YFSETQ. The trim removed 2 bases at V and 6 bases at J, leaving 7 bases unmatched. The CDR3 protein is CASSFQTGGLDGYTF. The CDR3 nucleotides are TGCGCCAGCAGCTTTCAGACAGGGGGCTTAGATGGCTACACCTTC.

The J gene is TRBJ1-1, the V gene TRBV7-9; TRBD1 matches 9 bases. The germline V gene encodes CDR1 SEHNR and CDR2 FQNEAQ (reference sequence). V was pared by 3 bases and J by 11 bases, with 10 bases of the junction left unmatched. This CDR3 spans 14 amino acids. The CDR3 DNA is TGTGCCAGCAGCTTCACAGGACAGGGGCGTGGGGCTTTCTTT. This sequence encodes CASSFTGQGRGAFF.

The gene calls are TRBV3-1 (or the pseudogene TRBV3-2) and TRBJ1-5; possible D gene TRBD1, 6 bases. The CDR3 extends over 17 amino acids. Trimming stripped 1 base from V and 4 bases from J, with 17 bases between. Germline-derived CDR1 and CDR2 are LGHDT and YNNKEL (reference sequence). The CDR3 bases are TGTGCCAGCAGCCAAGGGTGGAGGACAGTACTGAATCAGCCCCAGCATTTT. Its protein product is CASSQGWRTVLNQPQHF.

J is TRBJ1-5 and V is TRBV19; the D gene is possibly TRBD1 (6 bases). Germline V gene lookup returns CDR1 LNHDA and CDR2 SQIVND (reference sequence). V lost 6 bases to trimming and J lost 7 bases, with 19 bases between them. This CDR3 has 15 amino acids. The CDR3 sequence: CASSQLRTAGQPQHF. The DNA of the CDR3 is TGTGCCAGTAGCCAACTCAGGACAGCCGGCCAGCCCCAGCATTTT.

This rearrangement joins TRBV7-3 to TRBJ1-2, with D maybe TRBD1 (6 bases). Germline lookup yields CDR1 SGHTA and CDR2 FQGTGA. The CDR3 consists of 15 residues. The V end lost 0 bases, the J end lost 4 bases, and 12 bases lay between the germline ends. The CDR3 nucleotides read TGTGCCAGCAGCTTAACCAAGGACAGTAGCTATGGCTACACCTTC. Translation: CASSLTKDSSYGYTF.

The V call is TRBV30, the J call TRBJ1-6, with D possibly being TRBD1 (5 bases). Germline CDR1 is GTSNPN and CDR2 is SVGIG (reference sequence). V was clipped by 1 base and J by 3 bases, with 13 bases between them. The CDR3 contains 16 residues. The CDR3 region is CAWSGLRQSYNSPLHF. The CDR3 DNA sequence: TGTGCCTGGAGTGGACTCCGACAGAGCTATAATTCACCCCTCCACTTT. Based on the CDR3 plus reference TRBV30 and TRBJ1-6, the full variable domain is SQTIHQWPATLVQPVGSPLSLECTVEGTSNPNLYWYRQAAGRGLQLLFYSVGIGQISSEVPQNLSASRPQDRQFILSSKKLLLSDSGFYLCAWSGLRQSYNSPLHFGNGTRLTVT.

As DNA, the CDR3 is TGTGCCAGCAGCTCTCCGGGACAGGGAGCCATGAACACTGAAGCTTTCTTT. The encoded protein is CASSSPGQGAMNTEAFF. The V gene is TRBV3-1 (or the pseudogene TRBV3-2), the J gene TRBJ1-1; 9 nucleotides align to TRBD1. CDR1 is LGHDT, CDR2 YNNKEL, per germline (reference sequence). This CDR3 is 17 amino acids long. Trimming cost V 5 bases and J 0 bases; bases outside gene matches: 10.

The rearrangement uses TRBV5-5 and TRBJ1-5, with 7 nucleotides matching TRBD1. Trimming took 5 bases from V and 4 from J; bases not matched to a gene: 12. Germline loops: CDR1 SGHKS, CDR2 YYEKEE (reference sequence). The CDR3 sequence is 16 residues long. The CDR3 protein is CASSQGGPHFNQPQHF. The DNA of the CDR3 is TGTGCCAGCAGTCAGGGGGGTCCACATTTTAATCAGCCCCAGCATTTT.